What follows describes a single T cell receptor beta chain. The antigen is undetermined. The data are from a study of T cell repertoires in cytomegalovirus infection. Study-wide background: The authors relied on CMV epitopes, both recently identified HLA-C-restricted and well-studied HLA-B-restricted. Shared public TCR beta signatures pointed to both CMV infection and a matching HLA type.

MiXCR was run by TCRdb on the reads, yielding one entry per CDR3 protein. The sample includes fewer than 1,000,000 distinct CDR3 sequences, about a third of them seen just once. This TCR was recovered from a human donor in good health (CMV status not recorded). Some clones in this sample may be carry-over from other donors' samples. This specimen was cultured CD8+ T cells from PBMCs, taken from culture after CMV antigen stimulation.

This CDR3 is CASSSSQGPVELFF. DNA of the CDR3: TGTGCCAGCAGTTCATCACAGGGTCCTGTCGAGCTGTTTTTT. The chain has TRBV27 and TRBJ2-2, with a tentative D call TRBD1 (6 bases). The CDR3 extends over 14 amino acids. Trimming shortened V by 4 bases and J by 11 bases, and 17 bases separated the two germline ends. Germline CDR1 is MNHEY and CDR2 is SMNVEV (reference sequence).